The 8 T cell receptor beta chains in this list originate from one sample, sequenced in a study of a mutant IDH1 vaccine in newly diagnosed glioma. Assay: immunoSEQ multiplex PCR; the TCRdb copy retains only in-frame clones and omits some. The table has 30,000 to 40,000 clones, roughly 92% seen once. Time point defined: baseline, week 1 (first vaccination visit). Treatment here: pre-vaccination baseline after standard-of-care therapy. Specimen: PBMCs, collected from a glioma patient treated with radiotherapy, temozolomide or both. The origin of the receptors is a man younger than 35 with glioma.

The chain employs TRBV4-3 and TRBJ1-2; D remains unclear. This CDR3 contains 14 residues. V gave up 0 bases and J gave up 5 bases, with 10 bases separating them. CDR1 is LGHNA, CDR2 YSLEER, per germline. As DNA, the CDR3 is TGCGCCAGCAGCCAAGATCCCTTAGTATATGGCTACACCTTC. It is translated as CASSQDPLVYGYTF.

The genes are TRBV5-4 and TRBJ2-5, with D uncertain. The CDR3 has 13 residues. V was cut by 4 bases and J by 0 bases, with 7 bases left in between. The germline gives CDR1 SGHNT, CDR2 YYREEE (reference sequence). The CDR3 coding sequence is TGTGCCAGCAGCCTCCGGGACCAAGAGACCCAGTACTTC. It translates to CASSLRDQETQYF.

The chain recombines TRBV9 with TRBJ2-3, with D possibly matching TRBD2 (7 bases). The CDR3 loop spans 17 amino acids. Trimming removed 1 base from V and 5 bases from J, with 20 bases in between. The V gene's germline CDR1 is SGDLS and CDR2 YYNGEE. The CDR3, as DNA: TGTGCCAGCAGCGTACCAACGGGGGCGGGAGTGGGAGATACGCAGTATTTT. This sequence encodes CASSVPTGAGVGDTQYF.

The V call is TRBV29-1, the J call TRBJ2-5, with 8 bases that match TRBD2. With V trimmed by 7 bases and J by 1 base, 2 bases remained unmatched. Germline lookup yields CDR1 SQVTM and CDR2 ANQGSEA. This CDR3 is 12 amino acids long. The CDR3 here is CSAGGAQETQYF. The CDR3, as DNA: TGCAGCGCCGGGGGGGCCCAAGAGACCCAGTACTTC.

This chain links TRBV7-8 with TRBJ2-1; D unclear. The CDR3 length is 11 residues. V gave up 6 bases and J gave up 10 bases, with 10 bases separating them. The germline V gene encodes CDR1 SGHVS and CDR2 FQNEAQ. In DNA, the CDR3 is TGTGCCAGCAGACGGATTGCCGAGCAGTTCTTC. This sequence encodes CASRRIAEQFF. Full variable domain (rest looked up from reference TRBV7-8 and TRBJ2-1): GAGVSQSPRYKVAKRGQDVALRCDPISGHVSLFWYQQALGQGPEFLTYFQNEAQLDKSGLPSDRFFAERPEGSVSTLKIQRTQQEDSAVYLCASRRIAEQFFGPGTRLTVL.

This clone was recorded once. J is TRBJ1-4 and V is TRBV5-4; 12 positions agree with TRBD1. This CDR3 has 15 amino acids. From germline, CDR1 is SGHNT and CDR2 YYREEE (reference sequence). V lost 4 bases and J lost 7; bases outside the gene matches: 5. CDR3 bases: TGTGCCAGCAGCCCGGGACAGGGGGCAGGTGAAAAACTGTTTTTT. Protein product: CASSPGQGAGEKLFF.

This chain uses TRBV5-1 with TRBJ1-4; D not resolved. Trimming pared 5 bases from V and 4 bases from J, leaving 12 bases between. Germline lookup yields CDR1 SGHRS and CDR2 YFSETQ. There are 14 residues in the CDR3. In DNA, the CDR3 is TGCGCCAGCAGGCCGAGTCCCAGTAATGAAAAACTGTTTTTT. This encodes CASRPSPSNEKLFF.

The V and J genes are TRBV15 and TRBJ1-4; D might be TRBD1 (6 bases). The CDR3 contains 16 residues. With 0 bases removed from V and 3 bases from J, the gap between germline ends came to 11 bases. Looked up from germline, CDR1 is LNHNV and CDR2 is YYDKDF (reference sequence). The CDR3 bases are TGTGCCACCAGCAGAGAACTTAGGGGGGCTAATGAAAAACTGTTTTTT. This codes for CATSRELRGANEKLFF.